The table lists the clone carrying this T cell receptor (beta chain) with a few counts. Its specificity is unknown. A universal primer site arose from template switching, and cDNA bore unique molecular identifiers. In TCRdb, the 5' RACE reads were re-called with MiXCR into one record per CDR3 protein. The repertoire includes fewer than 500,000 distinct CDR3 sequences, more than 20% of them detected once, and roughly 2.8% sits in the top ten. The data stem from a study of identical twins. Study findings and constraints: Fewer insertions characterized abundant cord blood beta clonotypes, whereas memory repertoires showed none.

There are 13 residues in the CDR3. Trimming took off 4 bases at V and 8 bases at J, with 12 bases between the two ends. These data were also reused for a study on T cells expressing NK-cell markers. This second report adds: Dominant NKG2C+ clonotypes in five or six donors made up about 1.0-7.0% of CD8+ T cells. The CD3+CD56-NKG2C+ fraction of a handful of donors was also led by these clonotypes.

V is TRBV6-7 and J is TRBJ2-1; D is undetermined. TRBV6-7 is known as an ORF, though its function is uncertain. This TCR was sampled from a woman under 30 in good health. The sample consisted of CD4+ T cells sorted from blood. CDR3 nucleotides: TGTGCCAGCAGTTGCCCCTCTAGGCATGAGCAGTTCTTC. Translating gives CASSCPSRHEQFF.